This entry lists 31 T cell receptor beta chains sequenced from one sample in a study of graft-versus-host responses after intestinal transplantation. Assay used: immunoSEQ multiplex PCR; TCRdb lists only in-frame clones, some missing. The profile shows under 95,000 clones, around 90% of them singletons. Which antigens these TCRs recognize remains unknown. The starting material was unstimulated CD8+ T cells sorted from spleen or lymph node cells, obtained before intestinal transplant. The receptors come from a human donor who received an intestinal transplant.

The chain joins TRBV2 to TRBJ1-1, with 9 bases lining up with TRBD1. Germline CDR1 is SNHLY and CDR2 is FYNNEI. The trim removed 10 bases at V and 5 bases at J, leaving 20 bases unmatched. The CDR3 covers 17 residues. Here the CDR3 DNA reads TGTGCCAACAGGGGGGACAGGGAGGTGGGGGCCGGAACTGAAGCTTTCTTT. Protein: CANRGDREVGAGTEAFF.

The chain is built from TRBV7-9 and TRBJ2-3; 10 positions match TRBD2. The CDR3 sequence is 18 residues long. Trimming at V came to 5 bases and at J to 4 bases, leaving 15 bases not matched to a gene. The germline V gene encodes CDR1 SEHNR and CDR2 FQNEAQ (reference sequence). The chain's CDR3 is CASSLPLASGGRADTQYF. The CDR3 DNA reads TGTGCCAGCAGCCTCCCGTTGGCTAGCGGGGGAAGGGCAGATACGCAGTATTTT.

The chain couples TRBV5-6 to TRBJ2-5; possible D gene TRBD2, 6 bases. The CDR3 contains 17 residues. V was shortened by 1 base and J by 2 bases, with 18 bases between the two germline ends. Germline loops: CDR1 SGHDT, CDR2 YYEEEE. The CDR3 here is CASSLKSGGRGQETQYF. The CDR3 DNA follows: TGTGCCAGCAGCTTGAAGTCCGGGGGAAGGGGACAAGAGACCCAGTACTTC.

V gene TRBV2 combines with J gene TRBJ2-7; weak D call: TRBD1 (6 bases). Trimming left V 10 bases short and J 2 bases short, with 21 bases between. The CDR3 loop spans 15 amino acids. Germline CDR1 SNHLY, CDR2 FYNNEI. CDR3 amino acids: CATLGVQGPAYEQYF. In nucleotides, the CDR3 is TGTGCCACGCTAGGGGTCCAGGGGCCTGCCTACGAGCAGTACTTC.

The chain has TRBV19 and TRBJ1-1; 7 nucleotides align to TRBD1. Germline values: CDR1 LNHDA, CDR2 SQIVND (reference sequence). J lost 5 bases, V lost 2 bases, and 14 bases had no gene match. This CDR3 is built from 17 residues. The CDR3 coding sequence is TGTGCCAGTAGTATACGGGTCGAGGGGGCCGGTGGAACTGAAGCTTTCTTT. Amino acids: CASSIRVEGAGGTEAFF. Together with reference TRBV19 and TRBJ1-1, the CDR3 gives the full variable domain: DGGITQSPKYLFRKEGQNVTLSCEQNLNHDAMYWYRQDPGQGLRLIYYSQIVNDFQKGDIAEGYSVSREKKESFPLTVTSAQKNPTAFYLCASSIRVEGAGGTEAFFGQGTRLTVV.

The chain combines TRBV29-1 with TRBJ2-7; D uncertain. Germline CDR1 SQVTM, CDR2 ANQGSEA. The CDR3 consists of 12 residues. Trimming removed 4 bases at V and 3 bases at J, with 10 bases between. This chain's CDR3 is CSVVGSNYEQYF. In DNA form, the CDR3 reads TGCAGCGTTGTCGGGTCGAACTACGAGCAGTACTTC.

This chain joins TRBV27 and TRBJ2-1; D remains unclear. CDR3 length: 12 amino acids. Trimming took off 6 bases at V and 10 bases at J, with 13 bases between the two ends. Germline CDR1 MNHEY, CDR2 SMNVEV (reference sequence). CDR3 sequence: CASRLTGGEQFF. The CDR3 DNA follows: TGTGCCAGCAGATTGACGGGTGGAGAGCAGTTCTTC.

This clone was observed once. The rearrangement uses TRBV6-5 and TRBJ2-5; D is unresolved. Germline V CDR1 and CDR2: MNHEY, SVGAGI. Trimming took 4 bases from V and 1 from J, leaving 16 bases between them. The CDR3 is 16 amino acids. The chain's CDR3 is CASSSHPTLFQETQYF. The DNA for the CDR3 is TGTGCCAGCAGTTCCCATCCAACTCTATTCCAAGAGACCCAGTACTTC.

Only a few counts were recorded for this clone. The chain joins TRBV6-4 to TRBJ2-1; 9 bases align to TRBD2. Germline-derived CDR1 and CDR2 are MRHNA and SNTAGT. Unmatched junction bases numbered 8, after V lost 1 base and J lost 7 bases. The CDR3 runs to 16 residues. In DNA, the CDR3 is TGTGCCAGCAGTGACTTTGGCGGGGGGGCCTTTAATGAGCAGTTCTTC. Amino acids: CASSDFGGGAFNEQFF.

The genes are TRBV4-2 and TRBJ2-7, with D possibly being TRBD2 (6 bases). The CDR3 loop spans 15 amino acids. Per germline, CDR1 LGHNA and CDR2 YNFKEQ. Trimming removed 0 bases from V and 5 bases from J, with 14 bases in between. In DNA, the CDR3 is TGTGCCAGCAGCCAAGATACGGGAGAAGTTGACGAGCAGTACTTC. Protein product: CASSQDTGEVDEQYF.

The CDR3: CASSFDGDRAYNEQFF. The CDR3 region has the DNA TGTGCCAGCAGCTTCGACGGGGACAGGGCCTACAATGAGCAGTTCTTC. V and J are TRBV28 and TRBJ2-1, with 9 nucleotides matching TRBD1. Germline CDR1 MDHEN, CDR2 SYDVKM. The CDR3 spans 16 residues. V lost 6 bases to trimming and J lost 2 bases; unmatched junction nucleotides: 8.

DNA for the CDR3: TGTGCCAGCAGTTTGAGCGGATCCTACAATGAGCAGTTCTTC. Its protein product is CASSLSGSYNEQFF. This chain links TRBV27 with TRBJ2-1, with D perhaps TRBD2 (5 bases). Germline V lookup: CDR1 MNHEY, CDR2 SMNVEV (reference sequence). The CDR3 is 14 amino acids. Trimming cost V 3 bases and J 1 base, with 7 bases left between them.

The chain recombines TRBV15 with TRBJ2-4; 8 nucleotides match TRBD2. With V trimmed by 0 bases and J by 0 bases, 13 bases remained unmatched. The CDR3 totals 20 residues. CDR1 and CDR2 from the germline V gene are LNHNV and YYDKDF (reference sequence). The CDR3 loop reads CATSRDPPGLVLLAKNIQYF. Here the CDR3 DNA reads TGTGCCACCAGCAGAGATCCCCCGGGACTAGTTCTCTTAGCCAAAAACATTCAGTACTTC. The variable domain in full, with the rest retrieved from reference TRBV15 and TRBJ2-4, is DAMVIQNPRYQVTQFGKPVTLSCSQTLNHNVMYWYQQKSSQAPKLLFHYYDKDFNNEADTPDNFQSRRPNTSFCFLDIRSPGLGDTAMYLCATSRDPPGLVLLAKNIQYFGAGTRLSVL.

This clone is medium-sized (0.01 to 0.1%) within its sample. Here the CDR3 DNA reads TGTGCCAGCAGGACCGACAGGGCAATACCGAACACCGGGGAGCTGTTTTTT. This translates into CASRTDRAIPNTGELFF. This chain connects TRBV28 to TRBJ2-2, with TRBD1 matching over 7 bases. The CDR3 is 17 amino acids. CDR1 MDHEN and CDR2 SYDVKM come from the germline V gene. V lost 6 bases, J lost 0 bases, and 10 bases stayed unmatched.

The chain couples TRBV5-1 to TRBJ1-2; a possible D gene is TRBD1 (5 bases). Trimming shortened V by 0 bases and J by 7 bases, and 10 bases separated the two germline ends. CDR3 length: 13 residues. CDR1 and CDR2 from the germline V gene are SGHRS and YFSETQ. The CDR3 coding sequence is TGCGCCAGCAGCTTGGAATGGGGCGGTGGCTACACCTTC. This codes for CASSLEWGGGYTF.

This chain connects TRBV5-4 to TRBJ2-3, with D possibly matching TRBD2 (6 bases). The CDR3 totals 15 residues. Germline CDR1 reads SGHNT; CDR2 reads YYREEE (reference sequence). Trimming removed 5 bases from V and 7 bases from J, with 20 bases in between. CDR3 bases: TGTGCCAGCAGTTATGGGGCGGGGCGGGCCTATACGCAGTATTTT. As protein: CASSYGAGRAYTQYF. Drawing the rest from reference TRBV5-4 and TRBJ2-3, the complete variable domain is ETGVTQSPTHLIKTRGQQVTLRCSSQSGHNTVSWYQQALGQGPQFIFQYYREEENGRGNFPPRFSGLQFPNYSSELNVNALELDDSALYLCASSYGAGRAYTQYFGPGTRLTVL.

This clone was seen more than once but under ten times. V and J are TRBV19 and TRBJ2-7, with 8 bases identical to TRBD1. This CDR3 contains 15 residues. V shed 7 bases, J shed 1 base, and the junction held 9 bases outside the gene matches. Germline V lookup: CDR1 LNHDA, CDR2 SQIVND (reference sequence). Written as DNA, the CDR3 is TGTGCCAGTACCCCATCGAGGACAGGGTCCTACGAGCAGTACTTC. Its protein product is CASTPSRTGSYEQYF.

The V gene is TRBV4-2, the J gene TRBJ2-2, with 8 bases fitting TRBD1. Germline V gives CDR1 LGHNA, CDR2 YNFKEQ. The trim removed 0 bases at V and 5 bases at J, leaving 5 bases unmatched. CDR3 length: 16 residues. This chain's CDR3 is CASSQELQGGTGELFF. The CDR3 DNA reads TGTGCCAGCAGCCAAGAATTACAGGGGGGTACCGGGGAGCTGTTTTTT.

This clone was detected only once. The chain links TRBV7-8 to TRBJ2-7; TRBD1 matches at 9 bases. This CDR3 region has 16 residues. Germline V gene lookup returns CDR1 SGHVS and CDR2 FQNEAQ. Trimming removed 5 bases from V and 2 bases from J; junction bases left unmatched: 10. Here the CDR3 DNA reads TGTGCCAGCAGCCCGCGGGACAGGGTGATCCCCTACGAGCAGTACTTC. It codes for CASSPRDRVIPYEQYF.

The V call is TRBV9, the J call TRBJ1-4; 8 bases fit TRBD1. Germline-derived CDR1 and CDR2 are SGDLS and YYNGEE. V was clipped by 3 bases and J by 5 bases; unmatched bases: 6. The CDR3 loop spans 15 amino acids. CDR3 nucleotide sequence: TGTGCCAGCAGCGCGCAGGGGACAGGCAATGAAAAACTGTTTTTT. Translating it yields CASSAQGTGNEKLFF. Using reference TRBV9 and TRBJ1-4 for the parts outside the CDR3, the full variable domain is DSGVTQTPKHLITATGQRVTLRCSPRSGDLSVYWYQQSLDQGLQFLIQYYNGEERAKGNILERFSAQQFPDLHSELNLSSLELGDSALYFCASSAQGTGNEKLFFGSGTQLSVL.

This clone was recorded only once. The CDR3 spells CASSDRRQGKQPQHF. Written as DNA, the CDR3 is TGTGCCAGCAGTGATCGACGACAGGGGAAACAGCCCCAGCATTTT. V is TRBV6-1 and J is TRBJ1-5; 8 bases line up with TRBD1. Germline V gene data show CDR1 as MNHNS and CDR2 as SASEGT. The CDR3 extends over 15 amino acids. Trimming at V came to 3 bases and at J to 7 bases, leaving 8 bases not matched to a gene.

The chain links TRBV28 to TRBJ1-5; 7 bases agree with TRBD1. The CDR3 extends over 15 amino acids. Germline lookup yields CDR1 MDHEN and CDR2 SYDVKM. The J segment lost 1 base and the V segment lost 6 bases, leaving 6 bases of the junction unmatched. The CDR3 loop is CASSNSGGSNQPQHF. The CDR3 DNA follows: TGTGCCAGCAGCAACTCAGGGGGAAGCAATCAGCCCCAGCATTTT.

This rearrangement joins TRBV7-9 to TRBJ2-7; 9 bases align to TRBD1. This CDR3 has 15 amino acids. CDR1 and CDR2 (germline): SEHNR, FQNEAQ (reference sequence). Trimming at V came to 1 base and at J to 7 bases, leaving 8 bases not matched to a gene. CDR3 amino acids: CASSLVGTGSSEQYF. Written as DNA, the CDR3 is TGTGCCAGCAGCTTAGTCGGGACAGGGTCGTCAGAGCAGTACTTC.

The chain couples TRBV10-2 to TRBJ1-2; D gene uncertain. The CDR3 is made up of 16 amino acids. Trimming shortened V by 7 bases and J by 5 bases, and 23 bases separated the two germline ends. Germline assignment: CDR1 WSHSY and CDR2 SAAADI. The CDR3: CASTSVRATPFYGYTF. DNA of the CDR3: TGCGCCAGCACCTCAGTGCGGGCGACTCCGTTTTATGGCTACACCTTC.

The rearrangement uses TRBV28 and TRBJ2-7, with a tentative D call TRBD1 (6 bases). Per the germline V gene, CDR1 is MDHEN and CDR2 is SYDVKM. The CDR3 has 14 amino acids. Trimming pared 6 bases from V and 0 bases from J, leaving 12 bases between. The CDR3 DNA is TGTGCCAGCAGCCTCCAGGGGCGCTCCTACGAGCAGTACTTC. Translated: CASSLQGRSYEQYF. Complete variable domain (other parts from reference TRBV28 and TRBJ2-7): DVKVTQSSRYLVKRTGEKVFLECVQDMDHENMFWYRQDPGLGLRLIYFSYDVKMKEKGDIPEGYSVSREKKERFSLILESASTNQTSMYLCASSLQGRSYEQYFGPGTRLTVT.

J is TRBJ2-4 and V is TRBV2, with D perhaps matching TRBD2 (5 bases). The CDR3 loop spans 14 amino acids. Germline lookup yields CDR1 SNHLY and CDR2 FYNNEI. Trimming cost V 4 bases and J 3 bases, with 10 bases left between them. The CDR3 sequence: CASSGTGYKNIQYF. CDR3 sequence (DNA): TGTGCCAGCAGTGGTACGGGGTACAAAAACATTCAGTACTTC.

The chain carries TRBV5-1 and TRBJ2-2; 7 positions match TRBD1. Germline CDR1 is SGHRS and CDR2 is YFSETQ. The trim removed 2 bases at V and 0 bases at J, leaving 7 bases unmatched. The CDR3 is 17 residues long. CDR3 in DNA: TGCGCCAGCAGCTTTCACCGGACAGGCCCGAACACCGGGGAGCTGTTTTTT. Protein product: CASSFHRTGPNTGELFF. Full variable domain (remainder filled in from reference TRBV5-1 and TRBJ2-2): KAGVTQTPRYLIKTRGQQVTLSCSPISGHRSVSWYQQTPGQGLQFLFEYFSETQRNKGNFPGRFSGRQFSNSRSEMNVSTLELGDSALYLCASSFHRTGPNTGELFFGEGSRLTVL.

This clone was detected a few times. The chain is built from TRBV6-8 and TRBJ2-7; D perhaps matches TRBD1 (7 bases). The CDR3 runs to 15 residues. V dropped 5 bases and J dropped 0 bases, with 14 bases sitting between them. The V gene's germline CDR1 is MNHGY and CDR2 SAAAGT. CDR3 in amino acids: CASSEWGDSSYEQYF. The CDR3 DNA sequence: TGTGCCAGCAGTGAATGGGGGGACAGCTCCTACGAGCAGTACTTC.

The chain uses TRBV6-5 and TRBJ2-3; D not certain. This CDR3 spans 13 amino acids. Trimming shortened V by 6 bases and J by 3 bases, and 10 bases separated the two germline ends. The germline V gene encodes CDR1 MNHEY and CDR2 SVGAGI. CDR3 sequence: CASRAYGTDTQYF. The CDR3 nucleotides read TGTGCCAGCAGAGCCTACGGGACAGATACGCAGTATTTT.

The chain joins TRBV5-8 to TRBJ1-6, with D possibly being TRBD1 (5 bases). From germline, CDR1 is SGHTS and CDR2 YDEGEE. This CDR3 is 15 amino acids long. Deletions cut 0 bases from V and 7 bases from J, with 11 bases between. CDR3 loop: CASSLDWGSNSPLHF. The CDR3, as DNA: TGTGCCAGCAGCTTGGATTGGGGCTCCAATTCACCCCTCCACTTT.

The gene calls are TRBV6-4 and TRBJ2-7; 9 nucleotides agree with TRBD1. V lost 6 bases, J lost 5 bases, and 20 bases stayed unmatched. The CDR3 spans 18 residues. Germline CDR1 reads MRHNA; CDR2 reads SNTAGT. CDR3 nucleotide sequence: TGTGCCAGCAGATCTAAAAGGCGTCAAAAACAGGGGGCTAACGAGCAGTACTTC. Translation: CASRSKRRQKQGANEQYF.